This entry lists 10 T cell receptor beta chains sequenced from one sample in a study of T cell responses to AZD1222 COVID-19 vaccine. The protocol was immunoSEQ multiplex PCR, while the TCRdb copy is restricted to in-frame clones and leaves out a portion. This table has around 70,000 clones, 70% to 90% appearing once. The sequencing used peripheral blood, collected 28 days after the second AZD1222 dose. Receptors were obtained from an adult who received the AZD1222 COVID-19 vaccine.

This chain joins TRBV27 and TRBJ1-2; D gene ambiguous. Trimming removed 6 bases at V and 6 bases at J, with 23 bases between. Germline V lookup: CDR1 MNHEY, CDR2 SMNVEV (reference sequence). The CDR3 consists of 16 residues. CDR3 amino acids: CASSQPWESVRHGYTF. CDR3 DNA: TGTGCCAGCAGCCAACCCTGGGAGTCGGTTCGTCATGGCTACACCTTC.

The chain combines TRBV27 with TRBJ1-1; 8 nucleotides agree with TRBD1. In germline, CDR1 is MNHEY, CDR2 SMNVEV (reference sequence). The CDR3 covers 17 residues. The V segment lost 6 bases and the J segment 5 bases; nucleotides outside the gene matches: 17. CDR3 DNA: TGTGCCAGCAGATCGATATCAGGGGGCCCCCACGTGACTGAAGCTTTCTTT. This codes for CASRSISGGPHVTEAFF.

The J gene is TRBJ2-3, the V gene TRBV29-1; 7 bases align to TRBD2. Germline-derived CDR1 and CDR2 are SQVTM and ANQGSEA. The ends lost 8 bases at V and 5 bases at J; junction bases unmatched: 7. This CDR3 comprises 12 residues. This CDR3 is CSLGGGRDTQYF. In nucleotides, the CDR3 is TGCAGCCTTGGGGGGGGAAGAGATACGCAGTATTTT.

The chain recombines TRBV6-6 with TRBJ1-1; D unresolved. The CDR3 length is 15 residues. Deletions cut 2 bases from V and 6 bases from J, with 16 bases between. Germline CDR1 MNHNY, CDR2 SVGAGI (reference sequence). The CDR3 DNA is TGTGCCAGCAGTTACCCCGGTCTCGGTCTCTCTGAAGCTTTCTTT. This encodes CASSYPGLGLSEAFF.

The chain employs TRBV30 and TRBJ1-6; D is possibly TRBD1 (6 bases). The CDR3 runs 12 residues. Trimming removed 5 bases from V and 13 bases from J, with 15 bases in between. Germline V lookup: CDR1 GTSNPN, CDR2 SVGIG (reference sequence). This chain's CDR3 is CAWGGTRAPLHF. For the CDR3, the DNA is TGTGCCTGGGGCGGGACAAGAGCTCCCCTCCACTTT.

This clone was seen only a few times. This rearrangement joins TRBV27 to TRBJ2-2, with 7 bases fitting TRBD2. V shed 8 bases and J 0 bases; nucleotides not matched to a gene: 6. The CDR3 is 15 residues long. The V gene's germline CDR1 is MNHEY and CDR2 SMNVEV (reference sequence). The CDR3 spells CASSFGLANTGELFF. In nucleotides, the CDR3 is TGTGCCAGCTCTTTTGGACTAGCGAACACCGGGGAGCTGTTTTTT.

The chain combines TRBV6-4 with TRBJ2-6; possibly TRBD1 for D (5 bases). V lost 8 bases and J 0 bases, leaving 14 bases between the germline ends. CDR1 is MRHNA and CDR2 is SNTAGT in the germline V gene. This CDR3 spans 16 amino acids. The CDR3 bases are TGTGCCAGCGGTCCAACAGGTAGCTCTGGGGCCAACGTCCTGACTTTC. Protein sequence: CASGPTGSSGANVLTF.

This chain links TRBV6-5 with TRBJ1-1, with TRBD1 matching over 10 bases. The CDR3 length is 15 residues. V dropped 5 bases and J dropped 2; count of bases not matched to a gene: 5. Germline CDR1 MNHEY, CDR2 SVGAGI. The CDR3: CASSRQGAINTEAFF. The CDR3 coding sequence is TGTGCCAGCAGTAGACAGGGGGCGATTAACACTGAAGCTTTCTTT.

The rearrangement links TRBV28 to TRBJ1-2; no firm D call. The ends were cut back, 7 bases at V and 5 bases at J, with 8 bases in the middle. Looked up from germline, CDR1 is MDHEN and CDR2 is SYDVKM. The CDR3 runs to 11 residues. DNA of the CDR3: TGTGCCAGCACTCGGGGATATGGCTACACCTTC. This codes for CASTRGYGYTF.

The gene calls are TRBV19 and TRBJ1-4; D gene unclear. Germline values: CDR1 LNHDA, CDR2 SQIVND (reference sequence). Trimming shortened V by 7 bases and J by 5 bases, and 17 bases separated the two germline ends. The CDR3 consists of 15 residues. CDR3 nucleotide sequence: TGTGCCAGTAATATGGTCGGCGGCGGAAATGAAAAACTGTTTTTT. Protein product: CASNMVGGGNEKLFF. Supplemented by reference TRBV19 and TRBJ1-4, the full variable domain reads DGGITQSPKYLFRKEGQNVTLSCEQNLNHDAMYWYRQDPGQGLRLIYYSQIVNDFQKGDIAEGYSVSREKKESFPLTVTSAQKNPTAFYLCASNMVGGGNEKLFFGSGTQLSVL.